One TCR beta chain is described in this entry. This clone was recorded at least ten times. What antigen it recognizes has not been identified. Read coverage stops 3 residues before the CDR3 terminus; the germline J gene supplies the remainder. The CDR3 measures 13 amino acids from cysteine to phenylalanine. The DNA covers only part of the CDR3, 30 bases in frame from base 1. In the germline V gene (reference sequence), CDR1 corresponds to GTSNPN and CDR2 to SVGIG. V loses 5 bases, J loses 4 bases, and the germline ends lie 15 bases apart. For sequencing input, CVID and control samples contributed equivalent amounts of genomic DNA. For every sample, a 60 bp segment covering the rearranged TCRbeta CDR3 region was amplified and then sequenced. The immunoSEQ assay, a bias-corrected multiplex PCR combined with high-throughput sequencing, was used to amplify TCRbeta. The source study handled its data this way. Every unique nucleotide sequence counted as a clone and was annotated with V, D and J genes, copy number and frequency. Sequences were labeled productive if in frame, and non-productive if out of frame or containing stop codons. As previously described, Shannon's entropy was used to calculate clonality. The predicted amino acid sequences of productive clones were used to derive mean CDR3 Kyte-Doolittle hydropathy. Hierarchical clustering of scaled V gene usage was performed with the R hclust function using Manhattan distance and complete linkage. To assess clone sharing by CDR3 amino acid sequence, 12 repertoires per group were resampled over 100 rounds. The repertoires were searched for around 65 published EBV-specific and roughly 230 published CMV-specific TCRbeta sequences. After two CVID samples that produced fewer than 10,000 sequences were dropped from the analysis, around 41 CVID repertoires remained. Drawn from immuneACCESS, this table holds only the in-frame rearrangements with V and J called that TCRdb kept. Clones are partly lost; checked studies trace under half to an unresolved V gene and leave the rest unexplained. The DNA was the basis for D and trimming; V, J and clone size are from that table. Here the sample lists around 47,000 clones, none seen once only. The ten biggest clones cover approximately 2% of the sample.

The data were taken from a study of T cell clonality in common variable immunodeficiency (dated by TCRdb to between 2014 and 2017). Study-wide findings and limitations: TCRbeta clonality was higher in CVID subjects than in healthy controls (t-test p = 0.018), and the increase was most characteristic of about a third of subjects. Despite equal DNA input, controls averaged about 81,820 unique sequences per sample versus around 32,000 in CVID samples. CVID subjects shared fewer TCRbeta clones with each other than healthy controls did (p < 0.0001). CVID TCRbeta sequences were reported to have fewer deletions and N-nucleotide insertions and to lack highly modified clones with 13 or more V deletions. Correlations of repertoire features with clinical complications were constrained by heterogeneity among patients within the CVID cohort. The authors noted that sequencing repertoires of T cell subpopulations would be needed to clarify what caused the increased clonality in CVID.

Both CVID patients and healthy controls were predominantly of Caucasian heritage. Heparinized peripheral whole blood samples of about 5 to 9 ml were collected from each donor. Genomic DNA from adults with common variable immune deficiency (CVID) and from healthy adult controls was the source for sequencing TCRbeta CDR3 repertoires. A total of some 22 healthy adult volunteers (approximately 12 female and approximately 10 male; age range roughly 20 to 66 years, mean age around 31) were included in the control group. Diluted blood was subjected to density centrifugation over Hypaque 1077 or Ficoll-Paque for isolation of peripheral blood mononuclear cells. Genomic DNA was obtained from unsorted mononuclear cells through either Qiagen column purification or a centrifugation-based method.

Rearrangement joined TRBV30 to TRBJ2-7; the D gene is possibly TRBD1, with 7 bases matching. This clonotype was sampled from a person aged 18 to 75 in good health. The sample taken for sequencing was peripheral blood mononuclear cells. The CDR3 loop reads CAWAGQRFYEQYF. Incomplete CDR3 DNA: TGTGCCTGGGCGGGACAGAGATTTTACGAG.